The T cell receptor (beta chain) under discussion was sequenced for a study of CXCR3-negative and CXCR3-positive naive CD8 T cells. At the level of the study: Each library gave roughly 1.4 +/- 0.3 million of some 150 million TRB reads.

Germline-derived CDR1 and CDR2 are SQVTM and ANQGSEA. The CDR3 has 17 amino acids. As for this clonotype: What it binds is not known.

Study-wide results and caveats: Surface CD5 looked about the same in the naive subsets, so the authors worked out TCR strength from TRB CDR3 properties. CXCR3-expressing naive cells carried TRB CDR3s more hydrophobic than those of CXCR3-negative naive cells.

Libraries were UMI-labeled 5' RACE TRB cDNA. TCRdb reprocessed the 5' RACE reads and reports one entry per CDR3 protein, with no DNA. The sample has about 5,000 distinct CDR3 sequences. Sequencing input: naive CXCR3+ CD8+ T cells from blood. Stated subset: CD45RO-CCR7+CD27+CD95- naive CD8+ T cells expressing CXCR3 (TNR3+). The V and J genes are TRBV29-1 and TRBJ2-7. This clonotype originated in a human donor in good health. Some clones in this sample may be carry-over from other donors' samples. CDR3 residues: CSVEDRPGKSSSYEQYF.